This paragraph reports one TCR beta chain. The target antigen is unknown. These data are taken from a study of OX40 agonist ivuxolimab in advanced cancers. Trimming shortened V by 0 bases and J by 0 bases, and 7 bases separated the two germline ends. CDR1 and CDR2 (germline): SGHRS, YFSETQ. This CDR3 has 14 residues. Study-wide points: At 0.1 to 3.0 mg/kg and by week 6, CD4+ and CD8+ T cells in the blood had expanded clonally.

Using immunoSEQ multiplex PCR, the repertoire was profiled, and TCRdb retains in-frame clones only, with some absent. The sample lists 45,000 or so clones, roughly 93% occurring once. Blood was sampled at baseline, cycle 4 day 1, and cycle 7 day 1. The specimen comprised CD4+ or CD8+ T cells sorted from blood, sampled in a trial of the OX40 agonist ivuxolimab. This rearrangement joins TRBV5-1 to TRBJ2-7; TRBD2 might be the D (5 bases). The TCR comes from an adult with an advanced solid tumor such as melanoma, head and neck, liver or kidney cancer. The CDR3 protein is CASSLVGSSYEQYF. CDR3 DNA sequence: TGCGCCAGCAGCTTGGTGGGGAGCTCCTACGAGCAGTACTTC.